Presented here are 30 T cell receptor beta chains from one specimen sequenced in a study of OX40 agonist ivuxolimab in advanced cancers. The table came from immunoSEQ multiplex PCR; TCRdb's copy has only in-frame clones and leaves some out. The sample lists 50,000 to 85,000 clones, roughly 87% occurring once. Here the sequenced sample was CD4+ or CD8+ T cells sorted from blood, taken in a trial of the OX40 agonist ivuxolimab. All receptors come from an adult with an advanced solid tumor such as melanoma, head and neck, liver or kidney cancer.

This clone showed up just once. The chain uses TRBV5-1 and TRBJ2-2; 9 positions agree with TRBD2. Trimming cost V 4 bases and J 4 bases; bases outside gene matches: 8. This CDR3 spans 16 amino acids. Germline values: CDR1 SGHRS, CDR2 YFSETQ. The chain's CDR3 is CASSPIPAGGTGELFF. In DNA, the CDR3 is TGCGCCAGCAGCCCCATCCCAGCGGGGGGCACCGGGGAGCTGTTTTTT.

This clone was detected only a few times. V and J are TRBV28 and TRBJ1-3; D gene ambiguous. Trimming removed 2 bases from V and 2 bases from J, with 7 bases in between. The CDR3 is 14 residues long. The V gene's germline CDR1 is MDHEN and CDR2 SYDVKM. The CDR3 here is CASSLEAAGNTIYF. For the CDR3, the DNA is TGTGCCAGCAGTTTAGAAGCAGCTGGAAACACCATATATTTT. The full variable domain, in which reference TRBV28 and TRBJ1-3 provide the parts outside the CDR3, is DVKVTQSSRYLVKRTGEKVFLECVQDMDHENMFWYRQDPGLGLRLIYFSYDVKMKEKGDIPEGYSVSREKKERFSLILESASTNQTSMYLCASSLEAAGNTIYFGEGSWLTVV.

In DNA, the CDR3 is TGTGCCAGCAGCACTGAGACAGACTATGGCTACACCTTC. It specifies CASSTETDYGYTF. This rearrangement joins TRBV11-2 to TRBJ1-2, with D perhaps matching TRBD1 (5 bases). The V gene lost 5 bases and the J gene lost 3 bases, with 10 bases spanning the gap. The CDR3 covers 13 residues. Germline V gene sequence: CDR1 SGHAT, CDR2 FQNNGV.

This clone is medium-sized in the sample. The J gene is TRBJ1-3, the V gene TRBV29-1, with D uncertain. The V and J ends lost 3 bases and 4 bases respectively, with 10 bases between them. The CDR3 runs 13 residues. CDR1 SQVTM and CDR2 ANQGSEA come from the germline V gene. In nucleotides, the CDR3 is TGCAGCGTTGAGAAGGCGGTGGGAAACACCATATATTTT. It specifies CSVEKAVGNTIYF.

The chain couples TRBV6-5 to TRBJ2-1; 8 positions match TRBD2. The V segment lost 5 bases and the J segment 5 bases; nucleotides outside the gene matches: 8. Germline values: CDR1 MNHEY, CDR2 SVGAGI. The CDR3 consists of 15 residues. In nucleotides, the CDR3 is TGTGCCAGCAGTCCCGGGGGGGCAGGGAACAATGAGCAGTTCTTC. As protein: CASSPGGAGNNEQFF.

The rearrangement joins TRBV5-4 to TRBJ1-1; D unclear. V gave up 0 bases and J gave up 0 bases, with 9 bases separating them. The germline gives CDR1 SGHNT, CDR2 YYREEE (reference sequence). CDR3 length equals 15 residues. Here the CDR3 reads CASSLVGGMNTEAFF. Here the CDR3 DNA reads TGTGCCAGCAGCTTGGTCGGAGGGATGAACACTGAAGCTTTCTTT.

The chain carries TRBV9 and TRBJ2-3; D ambiguous. Trimming cost V 4 bases and J 6 bases, with 15 bases left between them. Germline V gene sequence: CDR1 SGDLS, CDR2 YYNGEE. The CDR3 covers 14 residues. CDR3 in amino acids: CASSPSSSADTQYF. CDR3 nucleotides: TGTGCCAGCAGCCCAAGTTCCTCGGCGGATACGCAGTATTTT.

This chain links TRBV14 with TRBJ2-1; no definite D call. Trimming removed 0 bases at V and 4 bases at J, with 4 bases between. The CDR3 totals 13 residues. The germline gives CDR1 SGHDN, CDR2 FVKESK. The CDR3 DNA follows: TGTGCCAGCAGCCAAGACAGGTACAATGAGCAGTTCTTC. This sequence encodes CASSQDRYNEQFF.

This chain uses TRBV28 with TRBJ2-1; D may be TRBD2 (6 bases). Between the trimmed V and J ends, which lost 10 bases and 8 bases, there was a span of 30 bases. Germline values: CDR1 MDHEN, CDR2 SYDVKM. The CDR3 sequence is 17 residues long. The CDR3 region is CAIRGLPTYPGRHEQFF. DNA of the CDR3: TGTGCCATCCGGGGGTTACCCACGTACCCTGGACGGCATGAGCAGTTCTTC.

The J gene is TRBJ1-2, the V gene TRBV2, with D hard to call. V dropped 6 bases and J dropped 2 bases, with 13 bases sitting between them. The CDR3 is 14 residues long. Germline V gives CDR1 SNHLY, CDR2 FYNNEI. CDR3 sequence: CASSADGTNYGYTF. The CDR3 DNA follows: TGTGCCAGCAGCGCAGACGGAACCAACTATGGCTACACCTTC.

The rearrangement joins TRBV10-3 to TRBJ2-1; the D gene is possibly TRBD1 (6 bases). Germline V gene lookup returns CDR1 ENHRY and CDR2 SYGVKD. V shed 3 bases and J shed 5 bases, with 8 bases lying between them. This CDR3 comprises 13 residues. The CDR3: CAISDRDNNEQFF. The CDR3 nucleotides are TGTGCCATCAGTGACAGGGACAACAATGAGCAGTTCTTC.

The chain combines TRBV9 with TRBJ2-1; D is possibly TRBD1 (6 bases). Trimming removed 0 bases at V and 1 base at J, with 17 bases between. This CDR3 is 18 amino acids long. The V gene's germline CDR1 is SGDLS and CDR2 YYNGEE. In DNA, the CDR3 is TGTGCCAGCAGCGTAGCTGTGACAGGAAAAACATCCTACAATGAGCAGTTCTTC. It encodes CASSVAVTGKTSYNEQFF.

The chain carries TRBV7-2 and TRBJ1-2; TRBD1 aligns across 11 bases. After removal of 5 bases from V and 4 bases from J, the junction contained 6 bases not matched to a gene. The CDR3 length is 15 residues. The germline V gene encodes CDR1 SGHTA and CDR2 FQGNSA. In DNA, the CDR3 is TGTGCCAGCAGCGAGGACAGGGGGCTGGGCTATGGCTACACCTTC. Its protein product is CASSEDRGLGYGYTF.

The chain couples TRBV11-2 to TRBJ2-5; no clear D gene. Deletions cut 1 base from V and 5 bases from J, with 2 bases between. Germline V CDR1 and CDR2: SGHAT, FQNNGV. CDR3 length: 11 amino acids. CDR3 region: CASSLAETQYF. The CDR3, as DNA: TGTGCCAGCAGCTTAGCCGAGACCCAGTACTTC.

This chain uses TRBV28 with TRBJ1-1; D is undetermined. This CDR3 is 14 amino acids long. The germline V gene encodes CDR1 MDHEN and CDR2 SYDVKM. The ends were cut back, 3 bases at V and 4 bases at J, with 12 bases in the middle. The CDR3 nucleotides read TGTGCCAGCAGTTTGCCCGGGTTTGCCACTGAAGCTTTCTTT. It encodes CASSLPGFATEAFF.

This chain connects TRBV6-5 to TRBJ1-5, with 10 bases aligning to TRBD1. Germline V gene data show CDR1 as MNHEY and CDR2 as SVGAGI. This CDR3 spans 15 amino acids. V was clipped by 6 bases and J by 2 bases; unmatched bases: 4. This CDR3 reads CASRTGTGGNQPQHF. The CDR3 region has the DNA TGTGCCAGCAGGACCGGGACAGGGGGCAATCAGCCCCAGCATTTT.

The genes are TRBV9 and TRBJ1-3; D is undetermined. This CDR3 region has 17 residues. Germline CDR1 reads SGDLS; CDR2 reads YYNGEE. Trimming shortened V by 4 bases and J by 3 bases, and 20 bases separated the two germline ends. The CDR3 loop reads CASSPLSAGVRGNTIYF. The CDR3 nucleotides read TGTGCCAGCAGCCCTTTATCTGCTGGGGTACGTGGAAACACCATATATTTT.

The chain carries TRBV25-1 and TRBJ2-1; D possibly corresponds to TRBD2 (6 bases). The V end lost 7 bases, the J end lost 7 bases, and 20 bases lay between the germline ends. This CDR3 region has 15 residues. Germline CDR1 and CDR2: MGHDK and SYGVNS. Here the CDR3 DNA reads TGTGCCAGCAAGCGGGCCACCTCAACATTTAATGAGCAGTTCTTC. This sequence encodes CASKRATSTFNEQFF. Full variable domain (remainder filled in from reference TRBV25-1 and TRBJ2-1): EADIYQTPRYLVIGTGKKITLECSQTMGHDKMYWYQQDPGMELHLIHYSYGVNSTEKGDLSSESTVSRIRTEHFPLTLESARPSHTSQYLCASKRATSTFNEQFFGPGTRLTVL.

This clone was seen only a few times. This chain links TRBV11-1 with TRBJ1-1; 7 nucleotides line up with TRBD1. The CDR3 spans 14 residues. V shed 2 bases, J shed 4 bases, and the junction held 4 bases outside the gene matches. Germline V CDR1 and CDR2: SGHAT, FQDESV (reference sequence). This CDR3 is CASSLMQGVTEAFF. CDR3 nucleotide sequence: TGTGCCAGCAGCTTAATGCAGGGGGTCACTGAAGCTTTCTTT.

The V gene is TRBV5-5, the J gene TRBJ1-5; no reliable D call. The CDR3 length is 14 residues. Per germline, CDR1 SGHKS and CDR2 YYEKEE (reference sequence). V lost 2 bases to trimming and J lost 1 base, with 7 bases between them. CDR3 in amino acids: CASSLGRSNQPQHF. In nucleotides, the CDR3 is TGTGCCAGCAGCTTAGGACGGAGCAATCAGCCCCAGCATTTT.

This rearrangement joins TRBV9 to TRBJ2-3, with 8 bases aligning to TRBD1. V gave up 7 bases and J gave up 6 bases; unmatched junction bases: 13. CDR1 is SGDLS and CDR2 is YYNGEE in the germline V gene. This CDR3 contains 15 residues. The CDR3 region is CASGLQGDPFDTQYF. The CDR3 DNA is TGTGCCAGCGGCTTACAGGGGGATCCCTTCGATACGCAGTATTTT.

V usage is TRBV6-5 and J usage is TRBJ2-2, with 7 bases fitting TRBD1. Germline loops: CDR1 MNHEY, CDR2 SVGAGI. Unmatched junction bases numbered 12, after V lost 5 bases and J lost 9 bases. The CDR3 consists of 15 residues. CDR3 sequence: CASSITGDSERELFF. The CDR3 bases are TGTGCCAGCAGTATTACAGGGGACAGCGAAAGGGAGCTGTTTTTT.

The chain joins TRBV19 to TRBJ2-7; 7 bases fit TRBD1. V shed 5 bases and J 5 bases; nucleotides not matched to a gene: 9. From germline, CDR1 is LNHDA and CDR2 SQIVND (reference sequence). This CDR3 has 14 residues. The CDR3 reads CASSFATGIHEQYF. For the CDR3, the DNA is TGTGCCAGTAGTTTTGCGACAGGGATCCACGAGCAGTACTTC.

This clone was seen once. J is TRBJ1-2 and V is TRBV10-3; a weak D match, TRBD1 (6 bases). The V end lost 6 bases, the J end lost 1 base, and 9 bases lay between the germline ends. The CDR3 runs to 13 residues. The germline CDR1 and CDR2 sequences are ENHRY and SYGVKD. CDR3 amino acids: CAISGDINYGYTF. The CDR3 DNA reads as TGTGCCATCAGCGGGGACATTAACTATGGCTACACCTTC.

The genes are TRBV6-5 and TRBJ1-1; 8 nucleotides match TRBD1. This CDR3 has 16 amino acids. The germline V gene has CDR1 MNHEY and CDR2 SVGAGI. Unmatched junction bases numbered 12, after V lost 0 bases and J lost 9 bases. DNA of the CDR3: TGTGCCAGCAGTTACTCGGCCAGCGACAGGGGCGGAAAAGCTTTCTTT. Its protein product is CASSYSASDRGGKAFF.

V usage is TRBV5-1 and J usage is TRBJ1-5; D not certain. Looked up from germline, CDR1 is SGHRS and CDR2 is YFSETQ. V was clipped by 0 bases and J by 3 bases, with 4 bases between them. CDR3 length: 13 residues. CDR3 in DNA: TGCGCCAGCAGCTTGGCTACCAATCAGCCCCAGCATTTT. Translated, it gives CASSLATNQPQHF.

CDR3: CASSPSVMGTGNTIYF. The CDR3 DNA follows: TGCGCCAGCAGCCCTTCGGTGATGGGTACTGGAAACACCATATATTTT. The chain is built from TRBV5-1 and TRBJ1-3; D is ambiguous. Germline V gene data show CDR1 as SGHRS and CDR2 as YFSETQ. This CDR3 has 16 amino acids. Trimming shortened V by 4 bases and J by 2 bases, and 16 bases separated the two germline ends.

The chain is built from TRBV2 and TRBJ2-3, with 9 bases lining up with TRBD2. CDR1 and CDR2 (germline): SNHLY, FYNNEI. The CDR3 spans 16 residues. The ends lost 1 base at V and 4 bases at J; junction bases unmatched: 6. The CDR3 loop reads CASSEGGRAPADTQYF. The CDR3 DNA is TGTGCCAGCAGTGAAGGCGGGAGGGCCCCCGCAGATACGCAGTATTTT.

The V and J genes are TRBV6-1 and TRBJ1-1; 7 bases line up with TRBD1. J lost 1 base, V lost 2 bases, and 1 base had no gene match. This CDR3 spans 14 amino acids. Germline V gene sequence: CDR1 MNHNS, CDR2 SASEGT. The CDR3 region has the DNA TGTGCCAGCAGTGAACAGGGGGAGAACACTGAAGCTTTCTTT. Protein product: CASSEQGENTEAFF.

The chain joins TRBV6-1 to TRBJ2-6; D may be TRBD1 (6 bases). Germline assignment: CDR1 MNHNS and CDR2 SASEGT. V was clipped by 3 bases and J by 0 bases, with 15 bases between them. The CDR3 consists of 18 residues. Here the CDR3 DNA reads TGTGCCAGCAGTGATGGACAGAGCCTTGGCTCTGGGGCCAACGTCCTGACTTTC. Translation gives CASSDGQSLGSGANVLTF.